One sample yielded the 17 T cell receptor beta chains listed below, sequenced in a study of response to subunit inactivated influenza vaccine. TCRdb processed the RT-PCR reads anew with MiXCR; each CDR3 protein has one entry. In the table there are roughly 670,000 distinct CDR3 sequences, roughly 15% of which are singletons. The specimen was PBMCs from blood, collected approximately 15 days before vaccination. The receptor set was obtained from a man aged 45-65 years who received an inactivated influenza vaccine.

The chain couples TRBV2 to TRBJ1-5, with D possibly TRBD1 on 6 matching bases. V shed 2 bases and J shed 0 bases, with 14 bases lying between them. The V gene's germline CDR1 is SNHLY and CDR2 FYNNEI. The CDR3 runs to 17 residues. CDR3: CASSERGQTYSNQPQHF. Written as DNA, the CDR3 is TGTGCCAGCAGTGAACGAGGACAGACCTATAGCAATCAGCCCCAGCATTTT. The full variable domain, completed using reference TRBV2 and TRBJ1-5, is EPEVTQTPSHQVTQMGQEVILRCVPISNHLYFYWYRQILGQKVEFLVSFYNNEISEKSEIFDDQFSVERPDGSNFTLKIRSTKLEDSAMYFCASSERGQTYSNQPQHFGDGTRLSIL.

CDR3 DNA sequence: TGCAGTGCAAAGAACGGGGCCGACTACGAGCAGTACTTC. Amino acids: CSAKNGADYEQYF. The V and J genes are TRBV20-1 and TRBJ2-7; D is perhaps TRBD1 or TRBD2 (5 bases each). Trimming removed 6 bases from V and 3 bases from J, with 15 bases in between. The CDR3 sequence is 13 residues long. Germline V gene lookup returns CDR1 DFQATT and CDR2 SNEGSKA (reference sequence).

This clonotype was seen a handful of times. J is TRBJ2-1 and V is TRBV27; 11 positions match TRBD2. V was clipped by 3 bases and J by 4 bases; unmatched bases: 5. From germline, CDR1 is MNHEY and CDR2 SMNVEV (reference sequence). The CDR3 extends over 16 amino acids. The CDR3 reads CASSLGSGGEYNEQFF. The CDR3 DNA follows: TGTGCCAGCAGTTTGGGTAGCGGGGGGGAGTACAATGAGCAGTTCTTC.

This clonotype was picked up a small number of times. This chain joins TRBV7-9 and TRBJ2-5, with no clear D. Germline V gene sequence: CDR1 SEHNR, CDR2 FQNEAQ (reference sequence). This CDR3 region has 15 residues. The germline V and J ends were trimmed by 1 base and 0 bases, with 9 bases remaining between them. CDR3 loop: CASSLVGQDQETQYF. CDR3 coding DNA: TGTGCCAGCAGCTTAGTAGGGCAGGACCAAGAGACCCAGTACTTC.

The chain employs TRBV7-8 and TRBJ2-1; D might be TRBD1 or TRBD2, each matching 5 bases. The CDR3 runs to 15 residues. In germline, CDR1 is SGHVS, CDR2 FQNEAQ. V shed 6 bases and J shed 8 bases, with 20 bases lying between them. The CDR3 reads CASSRLVSGADEQFF. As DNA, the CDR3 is TGTGCCAGCAGTCGCCTGGTATCCGGGGCCGATGAGCAGTTCTTC.

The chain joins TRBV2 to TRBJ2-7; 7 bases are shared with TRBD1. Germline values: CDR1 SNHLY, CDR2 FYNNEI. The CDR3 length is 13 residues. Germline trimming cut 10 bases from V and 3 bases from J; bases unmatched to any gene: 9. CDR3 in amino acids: CATGVGQNYEQYF. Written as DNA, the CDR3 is TGTGCCACCGGGGTGGGACAGAACTACGAGCAGTACTTC.

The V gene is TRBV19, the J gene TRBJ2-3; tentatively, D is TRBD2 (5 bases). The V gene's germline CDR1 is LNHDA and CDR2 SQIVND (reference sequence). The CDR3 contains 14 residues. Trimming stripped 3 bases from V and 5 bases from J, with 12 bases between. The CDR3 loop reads CASSISGRLDTQYF. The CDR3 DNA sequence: TGTGCCAGTAGTATTTCGGGGAGACTAGATACGCAGTATTTT.

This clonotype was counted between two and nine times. The CDR3 loop is CASSLQNYGYTF. Here the CDR3 DNA reads TGCGCCAGCAGCTTACAGAACTATGGCTACACCTTC. This rearrangement joins TRBV5-1 to TRBJ1-2; D gene uncertain. V dropped 2 bases and J dropped 2 bases, with 4 bases sitting between them. The CDR3 totals 12 residues. The germline gives CDR1 SGHRS, CDR2 YFSETQ.

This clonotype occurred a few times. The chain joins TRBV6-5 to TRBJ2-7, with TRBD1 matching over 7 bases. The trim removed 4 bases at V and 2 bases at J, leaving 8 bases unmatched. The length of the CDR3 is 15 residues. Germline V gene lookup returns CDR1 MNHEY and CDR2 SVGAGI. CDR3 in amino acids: CASSLTPTGTYEQYF. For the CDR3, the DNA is TGTGCCAGCAGTTTAACCCCGACAGGGACCTACGAGCAGTACTTC.

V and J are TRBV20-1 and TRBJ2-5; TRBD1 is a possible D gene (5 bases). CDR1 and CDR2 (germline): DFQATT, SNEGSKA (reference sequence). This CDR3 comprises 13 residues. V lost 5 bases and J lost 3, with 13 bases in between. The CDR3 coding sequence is TGCAGTGCTTTAAGGTTCAGGGAAGAGACCCAGTACTTC. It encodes CSALRFREETQYF.

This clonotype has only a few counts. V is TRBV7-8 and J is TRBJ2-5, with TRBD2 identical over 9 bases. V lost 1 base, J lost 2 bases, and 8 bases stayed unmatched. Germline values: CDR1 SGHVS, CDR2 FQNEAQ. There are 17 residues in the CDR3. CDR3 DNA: TGTGCCAGCAGCTTAGTTCCGCTAGCGGGAATTCAAGAGACCCAGTACTTC. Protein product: CASSLVPLAGIQETQYF. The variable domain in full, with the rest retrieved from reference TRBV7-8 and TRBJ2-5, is GAGVSQSPRYKVAKRGQDVALRCDPISGHVSLFWYQQALGQGPEFLTYFQNEAQLDKSGLPSDRFFAERPEGSVSTLKIQRTQQEDSAVYLCASSLVPLAGIQETQYFGPGTRLLVL.

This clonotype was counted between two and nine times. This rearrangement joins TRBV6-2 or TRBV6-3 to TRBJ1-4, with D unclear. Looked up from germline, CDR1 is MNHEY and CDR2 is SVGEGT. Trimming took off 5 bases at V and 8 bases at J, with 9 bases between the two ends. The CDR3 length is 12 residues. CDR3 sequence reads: CASSQYAEKLFF. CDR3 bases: TGTGCCAGCAGTCAATACGCCGAAAAACTGTTTTTT.

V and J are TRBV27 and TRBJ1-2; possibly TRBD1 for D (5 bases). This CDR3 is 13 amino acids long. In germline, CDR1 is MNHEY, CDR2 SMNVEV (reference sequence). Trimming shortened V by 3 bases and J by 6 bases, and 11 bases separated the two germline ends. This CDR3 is CASSFLRGDGYTF. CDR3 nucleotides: TGTGCCAGCAGTTTTCTTCGAGGGGATGGCTACACCTTC.

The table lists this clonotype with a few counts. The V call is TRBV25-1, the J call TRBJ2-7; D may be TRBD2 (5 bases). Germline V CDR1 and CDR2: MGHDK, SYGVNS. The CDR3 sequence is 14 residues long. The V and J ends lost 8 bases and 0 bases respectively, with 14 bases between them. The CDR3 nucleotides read TGTGCCAGCCGGGGAGCCAGAAACTCCTACGAGCAGTACTTC. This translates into CASRGARNSYEQYF.

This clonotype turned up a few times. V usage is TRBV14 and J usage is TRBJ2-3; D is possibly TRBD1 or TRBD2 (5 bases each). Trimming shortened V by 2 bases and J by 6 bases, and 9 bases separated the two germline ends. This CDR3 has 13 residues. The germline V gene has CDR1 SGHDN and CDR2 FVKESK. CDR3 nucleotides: TGTGCCAGCAGCCAATTCGAGGGGGATACGCAGTATTTT. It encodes CASSQFEGDTQYF.

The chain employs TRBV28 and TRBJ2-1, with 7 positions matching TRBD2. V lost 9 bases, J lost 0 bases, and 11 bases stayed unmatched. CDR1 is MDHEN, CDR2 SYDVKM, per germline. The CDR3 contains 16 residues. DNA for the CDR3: TGTGCCAGAATCCCTGGCGGGAGTGTCTCCTACAATGAGCAGTTCTTC. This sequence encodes CARIPGGSVSYNEQFF.

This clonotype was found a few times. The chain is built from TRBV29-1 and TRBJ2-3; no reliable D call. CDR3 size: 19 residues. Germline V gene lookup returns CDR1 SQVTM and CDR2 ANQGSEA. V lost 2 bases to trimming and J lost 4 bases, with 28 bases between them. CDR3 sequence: CSVEILGPYRNRTADTQYF. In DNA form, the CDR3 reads TGCAGCGTTGAAATCCTAGGGCCATATCGGAACAGAACGGCAGATACGCAGTATTTT.